The following is a T cell receptor beta chain sequence with its context. Its antigen is not known. The PCR had 60 Vbeta and 13 Jbeta primers. Sequencing used immunoSEQ multiplex PCR; TCRdb keeps in-frame clones, though not all of them. This table holds some 76,000 clones. Germline CDR1 MNHNS, CDR2 SASEGT. CDR3 length: 14 amino acids. V lost 0 bases and J lost 5, with 11 bases in between. This sample is drawn from a study of cytomegalovirus exposure and HLA in healthy donors. On the study more broadly: Assignment to the Caucasian-associated ancestry cluster applied to around 82% of the 350 to 500 genotyped donors. Study observations and caveats: Analyses of presence and absence presupposed an approximately uniform sequencing depth across donors. Beyond CMV serostatus, there was no information to go on about immune exposure. A later analysis showed HLA-associated TCR beta chains outstripping equally common others in clonal expansion.

The genes are TRBV6-1 and TRBJ2-7, with a possible D match to TRBD1 (6 bases). The origin of this receptor is a man aged 40-49 years in good health and CMV-seronegative. Sequenced sample: PBMCs. For the CDR3, the DNA is TGTGCCAGCAGTGAAGCACAGGGTTCGGACGAGCAGTACTTC. It translates to CASSEAQGSDEQYF.